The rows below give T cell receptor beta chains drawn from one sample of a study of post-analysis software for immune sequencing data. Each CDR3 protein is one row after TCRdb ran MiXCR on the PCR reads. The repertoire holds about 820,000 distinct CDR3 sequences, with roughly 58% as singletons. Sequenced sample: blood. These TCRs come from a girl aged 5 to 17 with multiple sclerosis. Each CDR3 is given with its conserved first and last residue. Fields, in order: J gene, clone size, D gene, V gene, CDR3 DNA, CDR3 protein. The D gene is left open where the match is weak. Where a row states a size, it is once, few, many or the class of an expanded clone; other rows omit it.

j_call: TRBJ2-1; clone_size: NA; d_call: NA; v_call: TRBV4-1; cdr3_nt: TGCGCCAGCAGCCAAGTCCGGTGGCGCAGGTCCGCGAGCTCCTACAATGAGCAGTTCTTC; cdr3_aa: CASSQVRWRRSASSYNEQFF
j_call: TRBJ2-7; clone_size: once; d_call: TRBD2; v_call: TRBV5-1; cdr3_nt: TGCGCCAGCAGCTTGGCCCATCGCGGGAGCTCCTACGAGCAGTACTTC; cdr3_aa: CASSLAHRGSSYEQYF
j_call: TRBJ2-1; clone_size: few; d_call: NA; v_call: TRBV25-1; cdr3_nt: TGTGCCAGCGCGGGCATCGGAGGGGGTGAGCAGTTCTTC; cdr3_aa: CASAGIGGGEQFF
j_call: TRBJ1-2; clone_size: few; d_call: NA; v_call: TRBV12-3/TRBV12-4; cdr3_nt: TGTGCCAGCAGTCCAAGGGGGGGCTACTATGGCTACACCTTC; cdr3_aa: CASSPRGGYYGYTF
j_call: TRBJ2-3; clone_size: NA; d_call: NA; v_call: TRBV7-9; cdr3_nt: TGTGCCAGCAGCCCACCTCGACTACTGACAGATACGCAGTATTTT; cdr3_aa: CASSPPRLLTDTQYF
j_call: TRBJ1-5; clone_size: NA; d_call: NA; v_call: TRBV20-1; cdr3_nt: TGCAGTGCTAGACACAGCAATCAGCCCCAGCATTTT; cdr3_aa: CSARHSNQPQHF
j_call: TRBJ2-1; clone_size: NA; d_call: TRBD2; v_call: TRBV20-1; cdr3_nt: TGCAGTGCTTGGACTAGCGGGGTGAGGAATGAGCAGTTCTTC; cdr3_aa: CSAWTSGVRNEQFF
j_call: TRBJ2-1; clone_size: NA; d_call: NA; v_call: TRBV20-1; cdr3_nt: TGCAGTGCTAGAGATCTTGCAGGGAACTACAATGAGCAGTTCTTC; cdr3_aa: CSARDLAGNYNEQFF
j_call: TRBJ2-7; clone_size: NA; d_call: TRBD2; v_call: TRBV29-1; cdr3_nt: TGCAGCGTCTCCTATGGACTAGCGGGAGCGACCTACGAGCAGTACTTC; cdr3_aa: CSVSYGLAGATYEQYF
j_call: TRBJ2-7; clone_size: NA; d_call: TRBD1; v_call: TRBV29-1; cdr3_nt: TGCAGCGTTGAGGGACAGGGGCACGAGCAGTACTTC; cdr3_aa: CSVEGQGHEQYF
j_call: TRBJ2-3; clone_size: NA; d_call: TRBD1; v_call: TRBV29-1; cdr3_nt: TGCAGCGTTGAAGTTACGGACAGGGGGCCAGATACGCAGTATTTT; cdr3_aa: CSVEVTDRGPDTQYF
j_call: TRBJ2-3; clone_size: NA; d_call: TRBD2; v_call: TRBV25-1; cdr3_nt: TGTGCCAGCAGCCTAACCAGGGGCCCGGGACTAGCGGGGATCACAGATACGCAGTATTTT; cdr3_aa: CASSLTRGPGLAGITDTQYF
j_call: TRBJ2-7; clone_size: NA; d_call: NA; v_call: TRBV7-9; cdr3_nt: TGTGCCAGCAGCTACCTGAGCGGGCGCTCCTACGAGCAGTACTTC; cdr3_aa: CASSYLSGRSYEQYF
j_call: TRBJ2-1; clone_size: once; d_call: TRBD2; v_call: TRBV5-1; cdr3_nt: TGCGCCAGCAGCCCCGGGACTAGCGGGAGGGCCTATGAGCAGTTCTTC; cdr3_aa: CASSPGTSGRAYEQFF
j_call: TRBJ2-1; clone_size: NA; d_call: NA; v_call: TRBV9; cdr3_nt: TGTGCCAGCAGCGTAGCCCCCTCGGGTCCTCGCCTCTACAATGAGCAGTTCTTC; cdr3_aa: CASSVAPSGPRLYNEQFF
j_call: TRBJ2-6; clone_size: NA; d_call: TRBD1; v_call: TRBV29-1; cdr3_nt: TGCAGCGTTGGGAAACAGGGGGCCAACGTCCGGACTTTC; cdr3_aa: CSVGKQGANVRTF
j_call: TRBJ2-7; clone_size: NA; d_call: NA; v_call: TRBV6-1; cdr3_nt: TGTGCCAGCAGTACGCCGGGACGGAACTACGAGCAGTACTTC; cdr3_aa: CASSTPGRNYEQYF
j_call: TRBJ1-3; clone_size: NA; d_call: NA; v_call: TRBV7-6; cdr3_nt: TGTGCCAGCAGCTCGATCGGACTCCCGCCGAACACCATATATTTT; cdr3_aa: CASSSIGLPPNTIYF
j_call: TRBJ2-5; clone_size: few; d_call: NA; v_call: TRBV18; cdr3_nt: TGTGCCAGCTCACAGTCAGACTCCATGCGCCAGTACTTC; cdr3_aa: CASSQSDSMRQYF
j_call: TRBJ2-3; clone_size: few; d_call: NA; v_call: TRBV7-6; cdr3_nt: TGTGCCAGCAGCTCCCTAGACAGGCTAGATACGCAGTATTTT; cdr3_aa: CASSSLDRLDTQYF
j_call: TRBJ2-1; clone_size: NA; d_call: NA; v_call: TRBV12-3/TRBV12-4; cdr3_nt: TGTGCCAGCAGTTTCCGGGGGCTTTACAATGAGCAGTTCTTC; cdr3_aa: CASSFRGLYNEQFF
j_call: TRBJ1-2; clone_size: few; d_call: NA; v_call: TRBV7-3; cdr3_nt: TGTGCCAGCAGCCAACAACGAGGGGGTGGCTACACCTTC; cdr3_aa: CASSQQRGGGYTF
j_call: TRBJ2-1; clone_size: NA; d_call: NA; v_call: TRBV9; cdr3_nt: TGTGCCAGCAACGGGGGAAACTCCTACAATGAGCAGTTCTTC; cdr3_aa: CASNGGNSYNEQFF
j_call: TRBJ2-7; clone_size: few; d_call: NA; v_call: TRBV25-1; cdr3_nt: TGTGCCAGCAGCCCCGGGGGACCCTCCTACGAGCAGTACTTC; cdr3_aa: CASSPGGPSYEQYF
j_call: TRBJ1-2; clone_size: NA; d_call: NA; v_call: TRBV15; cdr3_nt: TGTGCCACCAGCAGAGAAGACAGCTATGGCTACACCTTC; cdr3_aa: CATSREDSYGYTF
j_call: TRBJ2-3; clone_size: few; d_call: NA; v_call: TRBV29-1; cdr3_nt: TGCAGCGTGCGGGCTGGAGGGACCACAGATACGCAGTATTTT; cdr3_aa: CSVRAGGTTDTQYF
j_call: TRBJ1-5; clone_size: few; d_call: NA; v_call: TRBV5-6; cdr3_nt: TGTGCCAGCAGCTTGTTCCGGAGCAATCAGCCCCAGCATTTT; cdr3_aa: CASSLFRSNQPQHF
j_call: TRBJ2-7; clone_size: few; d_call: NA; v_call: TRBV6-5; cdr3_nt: TGTGCCAGCACCAAGGGACACCTGAGACCCTCCTACGAGCAGTACTTC; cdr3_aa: CASTKGHLRPSYEQYF
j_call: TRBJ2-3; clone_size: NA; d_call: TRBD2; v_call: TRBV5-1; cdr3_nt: TGCGCCAGCAGCGAGGGACTAGCGGGAGGAGCCACAGATACGCAGTATTTT; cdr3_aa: CASSEGLAGGATDTQYF
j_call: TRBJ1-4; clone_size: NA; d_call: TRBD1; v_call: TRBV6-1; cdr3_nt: TGTGCAGGACAGGGTTTTCCAACTAATGAAAAACTGTTTTTT; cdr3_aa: CAGQGFPTNEKLFF
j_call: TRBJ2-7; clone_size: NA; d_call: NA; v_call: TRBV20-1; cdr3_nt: TGCAGTGCTAGACCCCAGGCGCCCTACGAGCAGTACTTC; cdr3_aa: CSARPQAPYEQYF
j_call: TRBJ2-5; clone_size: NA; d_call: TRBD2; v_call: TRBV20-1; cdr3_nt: TGCAGTGCTAGGGGACTAGGCTCCCAAGAGACCCAGTACTTC; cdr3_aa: CSARGLGSQETQYF
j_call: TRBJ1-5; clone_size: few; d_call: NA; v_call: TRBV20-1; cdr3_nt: TGCAGTGCGAACGTGTTGGGGGGCAGCAATCAGCCCCAGCATTTT; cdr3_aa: CSANVLGGSNQPQHF
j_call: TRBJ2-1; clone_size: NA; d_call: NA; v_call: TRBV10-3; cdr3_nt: TGTGCCATCAGAATACTTAGCGAGACGGGGCGTAATGAGCAGTTCTTC; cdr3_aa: CAIRILSETGRNEQFF
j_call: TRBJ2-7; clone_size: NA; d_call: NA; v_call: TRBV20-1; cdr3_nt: TGCAGTGCTCTACTACCGACTGACCCCTACGAGCAGTACTTC; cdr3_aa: CSALLPTDPYEQYF
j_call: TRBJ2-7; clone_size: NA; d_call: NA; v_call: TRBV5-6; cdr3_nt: TGTGCCAGCAGCTTGGGATACGGAGTTGCCGAGCAGTACTTC; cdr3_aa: CASSLGYGVAEQYF
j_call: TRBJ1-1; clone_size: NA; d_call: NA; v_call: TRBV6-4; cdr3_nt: TGTGCCAGTCGGAGTTTAGGGAACACTGAAGCTTTCTTT; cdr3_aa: CASRSLGNTEAFF
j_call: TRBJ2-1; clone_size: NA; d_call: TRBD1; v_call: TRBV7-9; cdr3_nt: TGTGCCAGCAGCGGGACAGTAAACAATGAGCAGTTCTTC; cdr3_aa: CASSGTVNNEQFF
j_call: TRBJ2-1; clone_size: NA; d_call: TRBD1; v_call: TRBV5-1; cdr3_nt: TGCGCCAGCAGCACTCTAAGGACAGGGGATAACAATGAGCAGTTCTTC; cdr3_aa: CASSTLRTGDNNEQFF
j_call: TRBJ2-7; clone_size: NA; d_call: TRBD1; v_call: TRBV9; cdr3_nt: TGTGCCAGCAGCGGCGGGACAGGGGTCTCCTACGAGCAGTACTTC; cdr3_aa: CASSGGTGVSYEQYF
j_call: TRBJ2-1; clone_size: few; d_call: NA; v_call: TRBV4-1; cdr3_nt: TGCGCCAGCAGCCAAGAGAGTGGGATCTACAATGAGCAGTTCTTC; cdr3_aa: CASSQESGIYNEQFF
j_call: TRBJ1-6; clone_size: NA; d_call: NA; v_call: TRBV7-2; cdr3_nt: TGTGCCAGCAGCCCACGCCAGGGTGGCTCACCCCTCCACTTT; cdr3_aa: CASSPRQGGSPLHF
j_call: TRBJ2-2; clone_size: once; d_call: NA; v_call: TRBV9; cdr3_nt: TGTGCCAGCAGCGTAGGAGACGCAACCACCGGGGAGCTGTTTTTT; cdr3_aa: CASSVGDATTGELFF
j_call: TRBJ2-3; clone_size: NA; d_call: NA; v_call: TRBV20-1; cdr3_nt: TGCAGTGCTAGAGATGTGACCCGACCAGATACGCAGTATTTT; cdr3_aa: CSARDVTRPDTQYF
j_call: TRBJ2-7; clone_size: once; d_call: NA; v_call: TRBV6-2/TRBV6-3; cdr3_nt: TGTGCCAGCAGGAACAGAGGAATGGAGCAGTACTTC; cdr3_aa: CASRNRGMEQYF
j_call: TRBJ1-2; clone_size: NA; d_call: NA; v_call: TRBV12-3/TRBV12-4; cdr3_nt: TGTGCCAGCAGTCTGTCCGTCCATGACATACGGTATGGCTGCACCTTC; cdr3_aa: CASSLSVHDIRYGCTF
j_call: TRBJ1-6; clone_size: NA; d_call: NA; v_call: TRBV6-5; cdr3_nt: TGTGCCAGCAGTTACTCGCGGCAGGGGCCCTCACCCCTCCACTTT; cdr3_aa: CASSYSRQGPSPLHF
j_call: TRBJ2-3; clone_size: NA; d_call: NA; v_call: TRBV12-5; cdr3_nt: TGTGCTAGTGGTTCCCTCATATCCGGGTATACGCAGTATTTT; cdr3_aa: CASGSLISGYTQYF
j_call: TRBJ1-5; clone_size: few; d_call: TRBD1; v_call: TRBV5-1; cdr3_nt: TGCGCCAGCAGCCCGGCCCCAGGACAGGTTTATCAGCCCCAGCATTTT; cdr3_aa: CASSPAPGQVYQPQHF
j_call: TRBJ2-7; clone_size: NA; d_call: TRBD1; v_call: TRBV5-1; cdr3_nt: TGCGCCAGCAGCCAGGGCCGGGACAGGAGATCCTACGAGCAGTACTTC; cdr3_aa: CASSQGRDRRSYEQYF
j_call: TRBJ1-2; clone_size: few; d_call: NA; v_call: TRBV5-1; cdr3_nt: TGCGCCAGCAGCTCGGTAGTAGATGGCTACACCTTC; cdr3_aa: CASSSVVDGYTF
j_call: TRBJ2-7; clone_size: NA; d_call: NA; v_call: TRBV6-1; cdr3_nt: TGTGCCAGCAGGGCCGCACAGGGTTACGAGCAGTACTTC; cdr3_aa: CASRAAQGYEQYF
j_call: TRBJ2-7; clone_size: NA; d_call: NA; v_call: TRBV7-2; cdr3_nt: TGTGTCAGCAGCTTATGGGGTCCCCCGGACGAGCAGTACTTC; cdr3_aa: CVSSLWGPPDEQYF
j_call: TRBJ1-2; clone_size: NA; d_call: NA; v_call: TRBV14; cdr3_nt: TGTGCCAGCAGCCAAGAGACAGTGGGAGGCTACACCTTC; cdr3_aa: CASSQETVGGYTF
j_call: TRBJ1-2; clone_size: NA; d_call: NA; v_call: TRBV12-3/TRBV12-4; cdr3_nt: TGTGCCAGCAGTGTTTCCCGCGGGCAGGGCCCCATCTATGGCTACACCTTC; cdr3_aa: CASSVSRGQGPIYGYTF
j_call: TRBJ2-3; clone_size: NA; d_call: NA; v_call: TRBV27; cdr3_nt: TGTGCCAGCAGTTCCCCGAAGACAGCGGCAGATACGCAGTATTTT; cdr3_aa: CASSSPKTAADTQYF
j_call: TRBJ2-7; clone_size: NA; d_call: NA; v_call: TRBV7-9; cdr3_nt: TGTGCCAGCACCACTGGGGACTACGAGCAGTACTTC; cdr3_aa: CASTTGDYEQYF
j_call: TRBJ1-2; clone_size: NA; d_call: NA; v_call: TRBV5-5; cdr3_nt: TGTGCCAGCAGCTTGGTCGGGGGGGCTAATGGCTACACCTTC; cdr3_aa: CASSLVGGANGYTF
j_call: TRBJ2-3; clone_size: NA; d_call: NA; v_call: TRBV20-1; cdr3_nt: TGCAGTGCTAGTCGCCAGGGAACCACAGATACGCAGTATTTT; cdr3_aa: CSASRQGTTDTQYF